The rows below give T cell receptor beta chains drawn from one sample of a study of cytomegalovirus exposure and HLA in healthy donors. Method: immunoSEQ multiplex PCR; TCRdb's copy keeps in-frame clones and lacks some. The data contain 110,000 to 150,000 clones, 60% to 80% of them singletons. Sequencing input: PBMCs. The receptors here all came from a woman aged 30 to 39 in good health and CMV-seronegative. CDR3s include the opening cysteine and the closing phenylalanine or tryptophan. Each record gives: clone size, V gene, D gene, J gene, CDR3 protein, CDR3 DNA. D genes are given only for firm matches. Part of the rows lack a size; the others show once, few, many or a class for expanded clones.

>few|TRBV6-6|NA|TRBJ1-4
CASRRTEGEKLFF
TGTGCCAGCAGACGGACAGAAGGGGAAAAACTGTTTTTT
>NA|TRBV9|TRBD2|TRBJ2-1
CASSVLGTSGVANEQFF
TGTGCCAGCAGCGTCCTAGGGACTAGCGGGGTTGCCAATGAGCAGTTCTTC
>once|TRBV15|NA|TRBJ1-3
CATSREEGNSGNTIYF
TGTGCCACCAGCAGAGAAGAGGGAAACTCTGGAAACACCATATATTTT
>NA|TRBV2|NA|TRBJ1-4
CASKMEGVANEKLFF
TGTGCCAGCAAAATGGAAGGAGTAGCTAATGAAAAACTGTTTTTT
>NA|TRBV30|TRBD1|TRBJ1-2
CAWRRAGTGGYGYTF
TGTGCCTGGAGGAGGGCCGGGACAGGAGGTTATGGCTACACCTTC
>NA|TRBV7-7|NA|TRBJ2-5
CASSLYGNWFQYF
TGTGCTAGCAGCTTATACGGGAACTGGTTCCAGTACTTC
>NA|TRBV6-4|NA|TRBJ1-1
CASSEVSGGPEAFF
TGTGCCAGCAGTGAGGTATCGGGGGGGCCTGAAGCTTTCTTT
>NA|TRBV7-2|NA|TRBJ1-5
CASSLAVRRGSNQPQHF
TGTGCCAGCAGCTTAGCTGTGAGACGGGGTAGCAATCAGCCCCAGCATTTT
>NA|TRBV18|TRBD1|TRBJ1-1
CASSPTGQGNTEAFF
TGTGCCAGCTCACCCACGGGACAGGGGAACACTGAAGCTTTCTTT
>NA|TRBV28|TRBD1|TRBJ1-1
CASRYTGDTEAFF
TGTGCCAGCAGGTACACAGGGGACACTGAAGCTTTCTTT
>NA|TRBV7-9|TRBD1|TRBJ1-4
CASTMTGGYEKLFF
TGTGCCAGCACCATGACAGGGGGCTATGAAAAACTGTTTTTT
>NA|TRBV4-1|NA|TRBJ2-4
CASSQESREVNIQYF
TGCGCCAGCAGCCAAGAAAGTCGGGAAGTGAACATTCAGTACTTC
>once|TRBV9|NA|TRBJ1-1
CASSALGGAIPKAFF
TGTGCCAGCAGCGCCCTAGGCGGCGCAATTCCGAAGGCTTTCTTT
>NA|TRBV28|NA|TRBJ1-6
CASSIGGASNSPLHF
TGTGCCAGCAGTATTGGGGGGGCGAGCAATTCACCCCTCCACTTT
>NA|TRBV2|TRBD1|TRBJ2-7
CASRRTGVTYEQYF
TGTGCCAGCAGACGGACAGGGGTTACCTACGAGCAGTACTTC
>NA|TRBV25-1|TRBD1|TRBJ1-1
CASSKGQMNTEAFF
TGTGCCAGCAGTAAGGGACAGATGAACACTGAAGCTTTCTTT
>NA|TRBV6-5|NA|TRBJ1-3
CASSGRVSGGNTIYF
TGTGCCAGCAGTGGCCGCGTTTCGGGTGGAAACACCATATATTTT
>NA|TRBV5-8|NA|TRBJ1-2
CASSLGAGKGYTF
TGTGCCAGCAGCTTGGGGGCCGGGAAGGGCTACACCTTC
>NA|TRBV7-7|TRBD1|TRBJ2-1
CASSNRDRGEQFF
TGTGCCAGCAGCAACCGGGACAGAGGTGAGCAGTTCTTC
>NA|TRBV9|TRBD1|TRBJ2-3
CASSVDTPPGQATDTQYF
TGTGCCAGCAGCGTAGATACCCCTCCGGGACAGGCCACAGATACGCAGTATTTT
>NA|TRBV5-1|TRBD1|TRBJ1-1
CASSFGTGGNRNTEAFF
TGCGCCAGCAGCTTCGGTACAGGGGGCAATAGAAACACTGAAGCTTTCTTT
>NA|TRBV5-6|TRBD1|TRBJ2-7
CASSPRGLFVEQYF
TGTGCCAGCAGCCCGAGGGGGCTCTTTGTCGAGCAGTACTTC
>once|TRBV13|NA|TRBJ2-7
CASSSSSYEQYF
TGTGCCAGCAGCTCCTCTTCCTACGAGCAGTACTTC
>NA|TRBV19|NA|TRBJ2-3
CASSWGLPDTQYF
TGTGCCAGTAGTTGGGGACTCCCAGATACGCAGTATTTT
>once|TRBV4-2|NA|TRBJ2-7
CASSHPTGLSYEQYF
TGTGCCAGCAGCCACCCGACAGGCCTCTCCTACGAGCAGTACTTC
>NA|TRBV7-7|NA|TRBJ2-5
CASSPSGRTQETQYF
TGTGCCAGCAGCCCATCCGGGAGAACTCAAGAGACCCAGTACTTC
>NA|TRBV27|TRBD1|TRBJ1-6
CASSGGDRGTLHF
TGTGCCAGCAGCGGGGGCGACAGGGGAACCCTCCACTTT
>NA|TRBV6-4|TRBD2|TRBJ2-3
CASSTSGGADTQYF
TGTGCCAGCAGTACTAGCGGGGGGGCAGATACGCAGTATTTT
>NA|TRBV18|TRBD1|TRBJ1-1
CASSPRDRATEAFF
TGTGCCAGCTCACCACGGGACAGGGCCACAGAAGCTTTCTTT
>NA|TRBV29-1|NA|TRBJ1-5
CSVAQGLSNQPQHF
TGCAGCGTCGCTCAGGGGTTAAGCAATCAGCCCCAGCATTTT
>NA|TRBV6-6|NA|TRBJ1-1
CASSYSSLNTEAFF
TGTGCCAGCAGTTACTCGTCGTTGAACACTGAAGCTTTCTTT
>NA|TRBV29-1|NA|TRBJ1-4
CSVGTSATNEKLFF
TGCAGCGTCGGGACATCCGCAACTAATGAAAAACTGTTTTTT
>NA|TRBV5-4|NA|TRBJ2-7
CASSPDWDEQYF
TGTGCCAGCAGCCCGGACTGGGACGAGCAGTACTTC
>NA|TRBV5-6|NA|TRBJ2-5
CASSSEASVGETQYF
TGTGCCAGCAGCTCGGAGGCTAGCGTAGGAGAGACCCAGTACTTC
>NA|TRBV6-5|NA|TRBJ1-2
CASQGSYGYTF
TGTGCCAGCCAGGGGTCCTATGGCTACACCTTC
>NA|TRBV7-8|NA|TRBJ2-7
CASSMPGTGQRGEQYF
TGTGCCAGCAGCATGCCGGGAACAGGGCAACGGGGAGAGCAGTACTTC
>NA|TRBV5-1|TRBD1|TRBJ2-7
CASSRDRSSYEQYF
TGCGCCAGCAGCCGGGACAGGAGCTCCTACGAGCAGTACTTC
>NA|TRBV18|NA|TRBJ1-2
CASQAGLYGYTF
TGTGCCAGCCAAGCAGGGCTCTATGGCTACACCTTC
>NA|TRBV4-3|NA|TRBJ1-1
CASSQDILDEAFF
TGCGCCAGCAGCCAAGATATACTCGATGAAGCTTTCTTT
>NA|TRBV4-3|TRBD2|TRBJ2-1
CASSQDIVASGGSDEQFF
TGCGCCAGCAGCCAAGATATTGTCGCTAGCGGGGGATCGGATGAGCAGTTCTTC
>NA|TRBV5-4|TRBD2|TRBJ2-7
CASSLQLAGANEQYF
TGTGCCAGCAGCTTGCAACTAGCGGGGGCAAACGAGCAGTACTTC
>NA|TRBV12-5|TRBD1|TRBJ1-5
CASVGQGRSNQPQHF
TGTGCTAGTGTCGGACAGGGCCGGAGCAATCAGCCCCAGCATTTT
>few|TRBV6-5|NA|TRBJ1-1
CAVTNLANTEAFF
TGTGCCGTAACAAATCTAGCGAACACTGAAGCTTTCTTT
>once|TRBV20-1|NA|TRBJ1-1
CSVGDTEAFF
TGCAGTGTAGGGGACACTGAAGCTTTCTTT